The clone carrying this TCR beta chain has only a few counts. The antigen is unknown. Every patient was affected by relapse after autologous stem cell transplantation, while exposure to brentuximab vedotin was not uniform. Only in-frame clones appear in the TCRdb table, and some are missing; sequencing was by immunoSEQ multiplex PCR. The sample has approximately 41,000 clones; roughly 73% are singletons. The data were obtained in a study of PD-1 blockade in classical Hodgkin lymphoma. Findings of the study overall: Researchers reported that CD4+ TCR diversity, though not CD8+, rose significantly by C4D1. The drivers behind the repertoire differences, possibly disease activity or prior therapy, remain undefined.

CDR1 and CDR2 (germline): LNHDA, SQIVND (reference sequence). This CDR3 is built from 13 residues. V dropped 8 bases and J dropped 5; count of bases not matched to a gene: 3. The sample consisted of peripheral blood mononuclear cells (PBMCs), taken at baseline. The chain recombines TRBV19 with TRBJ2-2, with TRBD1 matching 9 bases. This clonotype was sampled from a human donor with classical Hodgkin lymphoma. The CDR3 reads CASADRGTGELFF. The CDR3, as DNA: TGTGCCAGTGCGGACAGGGGAACCGGGGAGCTGTTTTTT. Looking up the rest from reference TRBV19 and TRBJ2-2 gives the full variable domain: DGGITQSPKYLFRKEGQNVTLSCEQNLNHDAMYWYRQDPGQGLRLIYYSQIVNDFQKGDIAEGYSVSREKKESFPLTVTSAQKNPTAFYLCASADRGTGELFFGEGSRLTVL.